The 20 T cell receptor beta chains in this list originate from one sample, sequenced in a study of cytomegalovirus exposure and HLA in healthy donors. The PCR contained 60 Vbeta and 13 Jbeta primers. Only in-frame clones appear in the TCRdb table, and some are missing; sequencing was by immunoSEQ multiplex PCR. Counted here are about 77,000 clones, around three quarters occurring once; the ten biggest clones make up roughly 3.5%. Material: PBMCs. The receptors shown here come from a man aged 35 to 55 in good health and CMV-seronegative.

This chain links TRBV9 with TRBJ1-1; 8 nucleotides align to TRBD1. The germline CDR1 and CDR2 sequences are SGDLS and YYNGEE. The CDR3 extends over 15 amino acids. Trimming cost V 1 base and J 3 bases; bases outside gene matches: 5. The CDR3 is CASSVQGAGDTEAFF. The CDR3 DNA follows: TGTGCCAGCAGCGTACAGGGGGCTGGAGACACTGAAGCTTTCTTT. The full variable domain, completed using reference TRBV9 and TRBJ1-1, is DSGVTQTPKHLITATGQRVTLRCSPRSGDLSVYWYQQSLDQGLQFLIQYYNGEERAKGNILERFSAQQFPDLHSELNLSSLELGDSALYFCASSVQGAGDTEAFFGQGTRLTVV.

This clone was counted a single time. The chain combines TRBV7-3 with TRBJ1-1; no definite D call. With 3 bases removed from V and 0 bases from J, the gap between germline ends came to 14 bases. CDR1 SGHTA and CDR2 FQGTGA come from the germline V gene. The CDR3 covers 16 residues. The CDR3 reads CASSLYGGVLNTEAFF. The CDR3 coding sequence is TGTGCCAGCAGCTTGTATGGCGGGGTCTTGAACACTGAAGCTTTCTTT.

This chain connects TRBV6-6 to TRBJ1-6; 8 bases map to TRBD1. CDR1 is MNHNY, CDR2 SVGAGI, per germline (reference sequence). The CDR3 loop spans 15 amino acids. The J segment lost 10 bases and the V segment lost 0 bases, leaving 5 bases of the junction unmatched. CDR3 in DNA: TGTGCCAGCAGTTACTCGGACAGGGACGGCTCACCCCTCCACTTT. Translation gives CASSYSDRDGSPLHF.

V is TRBV7-9 and J is TRBJ1-1; TRBD1 might be the D (6 bases). Trimming left V 7 bases short and J 2 bases short, with 14 bases between. CDR1 and CDR2 (germline): SEHNR, FQNEAQ (reference sequence). There are 14 residues in the CDR3. The CDR3 nucleotides are TGTGCCAGCAAGATGACAGGAGCTAACACTGAAGCTTTCTTT. Its translation: CASKMTGANTEAFF.

The rearrangement links TRBV15 to TRBJ1-5; maybe TRBD1 (5 bases). The CDR3 has 15 amino acids. Between the trimmed V and J ends, which lost 3 bases and 1 base, there was a span of 10 bases. Germline CDR1 LNHNV, CDR2 YYDKDF (reference sequence). The CDR3: CATSRPGNSNQPQHF. CDR3 nucleotides: TGTGCCACCAGCAGGCCAGGGAACAGCAATCAGCCCCAGCATTTT.

The V call is TRBV2, the J call TRBJ1-1, with 8 bases that match TRBD1. Trimming at V came to 3 bases and at J to 6 bases, leaving 3 bases not matched to a gene. The CDR3 totals 13 residues. Germline CDR1 and CDR2: SNHLY and FYNNEI. CDR3 in amino acids: CASSEEQGAEAFF. CDR3 nucleotides: TGTGCCAGCAGTGAGGAACAGGGGGCTGAAGCTTTCTTT.

The genes are TRBV19 and TRBJ2-1; 13 bases agree with TRBD2. Germline CDR1 reads LNHDA; CDR2 reads SQIVND (reference sequence). The V gene end was trimmed by 3 bases and the J gene end by 10 bases; junction bases not matched to a gene: 12. This CDR3 spans 17 amino acids. The CDR3 DNA sequence: TGTGCCAGTAGTATGCCCCGACTAGCGGGGGGTCGGGGCGAGCAGTTCTTC. Translating it yields CASSMPRLAGGRGEQFF.

The J gene is TRBJ2-3, the V gene TRBV4-3; D remains unclear. V lost 3 bases and J lost 5, with 12 bases in between. CDR3 size: 14 residues. CDR1 is LGHNA and CDR2 is YSLEER in the germline V gene. CDR3 bases: TGCGCCAGCAGCCAGAGAACAGCCGGAGATACGCAGTATTTT. It translates to CASSQRTAGDTQYF.

The chain employs TRBV9 and TRBJ1-1; D possibly corresponds to TRBD1 (5 bases). The germline gives CDR1 SGDLS, CDR2 YYNGEE. V shed 4 bases and J shed 3 bases, with 10 bases lying between them. The CDR3 covers 13 residues. The CDR3 region has the DNA TGTGCCAGCAGCCCCCCGGGGGACACTGAAGCTTTCTTT. Its translation: CASSPPGDTEAFF.

The chain employs TRBV27 and TRBJ1-5; perhaps TRBD1 as D (6 bases). V was pared by 4 bases and J by 4 bases, with 14 bases between. The CDR3 has 15 residues. Germline V gives CDR1 MNHEY, CDR2 SMNVEV (reference sequence). CDR3 amino acids: CASSSAQGSNQPQHF. The DNA of the CDR3 is TGTGCCAGCAGTTCCGCCCAGGGGTCAAATCAGCCCCAGCATTTT.

The chain combines TRBV2 with TRBJ1-1; D is ambiguous. In germline, CDR1 is SNHLY, CDR2 FYNNEI. The V end was cut by 0 bases, the J end by 4 bases, with 12 bases between. The CDR3 covers 15 residues. CDR3 residues: CASSEARGLGTEAFF. In DNA form, the CDR3 reads TGTGCCAGCAGTGAAGCACGGGGATTGGGCACTGAAGCTTTCTTT.

V and J are TRBV7-9 and TRBJ1-1; unclear D gene. The CDR3 has 14 amino acids. The germline CDR1 and CDR2 sequences are SEHNR and FQNEAQ (reference sequence). V dropped 3 bases and J dropped 3 bases, with 11 bases sitting between them. The DNA of the CDR3 is TGTGCCAGCAGCTTCGGTGAAGGAGACACTGAAGCTTTCTTT. Translated, it gives CASSFGEGDTEAFF.

The chain employs TRBV7-3 and TRBJ2-2, with TRBD2 identical over 9 bases. The CDR3 totals 17 residues. V was pared by 0 bases and J by 5 bases, with 7 bases of the junction left unmatched. From germline, CDR1 is SGHTA and CDR2 FQGTGA. The CDR3 nucleotides read TGTGCCAGCAGCTTAACGTGGCGGGGGGGAGATACCGGGGAGCTGTTTTTT. It is translated as CASSLTWRGGDTGELFF.

The chain carries TRBV6-5 and TRBJ1-1; D might be TRBD1 (6 bases). The CDR3 has 13 amino acids. Trimming shortened V by 6 bases and J by 6 bases, and 14 bases separated the two germline ends. Germline-derived CDR1 and CDR2 are MNHEY and SVGAGI. The CDR3 coding sequence is TGTGCCAGCAGGCCTTACAGGGACGCTGAAGCTTTCTTT. It encodes CASRPYRDAEAFF.

The V call is TRBV2, the J call TRBJ1-2; D gene uncertain. The V and J ends lost 4 bases and 0 bases respectively, with 9 bases between them. The germline CDR1 and CDR2 sequences are SNHLY and FYNNEI. This CDR3 contains 14 residues. The CDR3 protein is CASSARGANYGYTF. The CDR3 bases are TGTGCCAGCAGTGCCCGGGGTGCTAACTATGGCTACACCTTC.

This chain links TRBV20-1 with TRBJ1-2; D remains ambiguous. Trimming removed 7 bases from V and 8 bases from J, with 14 bases in between. The CDR3 totals 11 residues. Looked up from germline, CDR1 is DFQATT and CDR2 is SNEGSKA (reference sequence). CDR3 protein: CSGMRARGYTF. DNA of the CDR3: TGCAGTGGGATGAGGGCACGGGGCTACACCTTC.

J is TRBJ2-1 and V is TRBV5-4; the match to TRBD2 covers 8 bases. CDR3 length: 16 amino acids. Germline V gives CDR1 SGHNT, CDR2 YYREEE (reference sequence). V dropped 0 bases and J dropped 5; count of bases not matched to a gene: 7. The CDR3 sequence: CASSLGATGGDNEQFF. CDR3 sequence (DNA): TGTGCCAGCAGCTTGGGTGCAACGGGGGGGGACAATGAGCAGTTCTTC.

The chain is built from TRBV6-6 and TRBJ1-2; D is perhaps TRBD1 (6 bases). Germline CDR1 and CDR2: MNHNY and SVGAGI (reference sequence). The CDR3 is 14 residues long. Trimming stripped 2 bases from V and 6 bases from J, with 13 bases between. As DNA, the CDR3 is TGTGCCAGCAGTTACGCTACAGGGTCGGATGGCTACACCTTC. Encoded protein: CASSYATGSDGYTF.

The chain has TRBV5-6 and TRBJ2-1, with 9 bases aligning to TRBD1. This CDR3 is built from 16 residues. Trimming cost V 3 bases and J 8 bases; bases outside gene matches: 12. The V gene's germline CDR1 is SGHDT and CDR2 YYEEEE. The CDR3 sequence: CASSSDLGQGFDEQFF. The CDR3, as DNA: TGTGCCAGCAGCTCGGACCTTGGACAGGGGTTCGATGAGCAGTTCTTC.

This clone was observed a few times. The chain combines TRBV4-1 with TRBJ1-6; 7 bases are shared with TRBD1. CDR3 size: 16 residues. Trimming cost V 5 bases and J 5 bases; bases outside gene matches: 9. Per germline, CDR1 MGHRA and CDR2 YSYEKL. The CDR3 sequence is CASSGRTGADNSPLHF. For the CDR3, the DNA is TGCGCCAGCAGCGGACGTACAGGGGCCGATAATTCACCCCTCCACTTT.